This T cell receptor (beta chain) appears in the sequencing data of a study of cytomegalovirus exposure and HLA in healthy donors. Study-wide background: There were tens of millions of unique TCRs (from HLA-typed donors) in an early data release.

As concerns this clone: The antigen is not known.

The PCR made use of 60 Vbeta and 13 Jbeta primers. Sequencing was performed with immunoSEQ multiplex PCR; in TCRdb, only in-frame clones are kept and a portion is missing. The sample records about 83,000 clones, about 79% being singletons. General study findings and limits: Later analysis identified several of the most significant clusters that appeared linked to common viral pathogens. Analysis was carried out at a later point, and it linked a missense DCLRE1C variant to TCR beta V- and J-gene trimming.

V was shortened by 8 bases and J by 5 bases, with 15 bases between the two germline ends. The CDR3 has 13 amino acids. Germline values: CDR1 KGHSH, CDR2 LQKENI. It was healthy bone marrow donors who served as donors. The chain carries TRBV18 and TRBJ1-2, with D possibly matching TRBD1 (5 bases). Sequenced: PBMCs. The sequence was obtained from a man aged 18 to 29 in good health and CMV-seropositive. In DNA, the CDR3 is TGTGCCAGCGGCCAAGGGGCTACGTATGGCTACACCTTC. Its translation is CASGQGATYGYTF. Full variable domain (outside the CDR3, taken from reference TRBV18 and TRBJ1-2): NAGVMQNPRHLVRRRGQEARLRCSPMKGHSHVYWYRQLPEEGLKFMVYLQKENIIDESGMPKERFSAEFPKEGPSILRIQQVVRGDSAAYFCASGQGATYGYTFGSGTRLTVV.